Sequencing of this TCR beta chain was carried out in a study of cytomegalovirus exposure and HLA in healthy donors. V was cut by 5 bases and J by 8 bases, with 13 bases left in between. CDR1 is SEHNR and CDR2 is FQNEAQ in the germline V gene (reference sequence). The length of the CDR3 is 13 residues. It was with 60 Vbeta and 13 Jbeta primers that the PCR ran. TCRdb's table, derived via immunoSEQ multiplex PCR, lists solely in-frame clones and lacks some. The data contain about 110,000 clones, over 9.5% of them singletons. The sample consisted of PBMCs. The chain has TRBV7-9 and TRBJ2-1, with D unclear. This clonotype was obtained from a man between 40 and 49 years old in good health and CMV-seropositive. CDR3: CASSRRGVDEQFF. The CDR3 region has the DNA TGTGCCAGCAGCCGCAGAGGCGTAGATGAGCAGTTCTTC. Together with reference TRBV7-9 and TRBJ2-1, the CDR3 gives the full variable domain: DTGVSQNPRHKITKRGQNVTFRCDPISEHNRLYWYRQTLGQGPEFLTYFQNEAQLEKSRLLSDRFSAERPKGSFSTLEIQRTEQGDSAMYLCASSRRGVDEQFFGPGTRLTVL.